These T cell receptor beta chains were read from a single sample in a study of human T cells and chemical hapten exposure. One entry per CDR3 protein, called by TCRdb with MiXCR from the RACE reads. The sample lists 85,000 to 100,000 distinct CDR3 sequences, under 14% occurring once. The specimen comprised whole blood, sampled in connection with sensitization to the hapten diphenylcyclopropenone (DPC). These receptors all come from a woman in her sixties with alopecia areata. Some clones in this sample may be carry-over from other donors' samples. Each CDR3 is given with its conserved first and last residue. A D gene is named only where the DNA matches it firmly. Size tells how often a clone was seen (once, few, many) or the class of an expanded clone, and some rows leave it out.

few,TRBV20-1,TRBJ1-2,NA,TGCAGTGCTACAAGGGTGGCGGATGGCTACACCTTC,CSATRVADGYTF
NA,TRBV5-1,TRBJ2-6,NA,TGCGCCAGCAGCTCAGGAGGGGCTATCGACAACGTCCTGACTTTC,CASSSGGAIDNVLTF
many,TRBV20-1,TRBJ2-3,TRBD2,TGCAGTGCTACCGGGGGGGCCCTGGGGTATGGGCAGTATTTT,CSATGGALGYGQYF
few,TRBV5-1,TRBJ1-5,NA,TGCGCCAGCAGCTTGGAGGGGGACGATTATCAGCCCCAGCATTTT,CASSLEGDDYQPQHF
many,TRBV6-5,TRBJ1-1,NA,TGTGCCAGCAGACCAACCGACCGGTGGGCTGAAGCTTTCTTT,CASRPTDRWAEAFF
NA,TRBV7-9,TRBJ1-1,NA,TGTGCCAGCAGCTCCCTGGGAGAAGGAATCACTGAAGTTTTCTTT,CASSSLGEGITEVFF
many,TRBV7-2,TRBJ2-1,NA,TGTGCCAGCATCCCCATCGGATTGGCGAACAATGAGCAGTTCTTC,CASIPIGLANNEQFF
NA,TRBV15,TRBJ1-2,NA,TGTGCCACCAGCAGAAACCTCTACGGATTTAACTATGGCTACACCTTC,CATSRNLYGFNYGYTF
many,TRBV12-3/TRBV12-4,TRBJ2-2,NA,TGTGCCAGCGGCCGGGGGGCTACCGCGAACACCGGGGAGCTGTTTTTT,CASGRGATANTGELFF
NA,TRBV2,TRBJ2-3,NA,TGTGCCAGCAGCGAAAGCGGGCCCACAGATACGCAGTATTTT,CASSESGPTDTQYF
many,TRBV7-2,TRBJ2-2,NA,TGTGCCAGCAGCCTTGACTTGAACACCGGGGAGCTGTTTTTT,CASSLDLNTGELFF
few,TRBV2,TRBJ2-1,NA,TGTGCCAGCGTTTTTGCGCTATACAATGAGCAGTTCTTC,CASVFALYNEQFF
many,TRBV12-3/TRBV12-4,TRBJ1-1,NA,TGTGCCAGCAGTTTGGGGCGGGCCTCCACTGAAGCTTTCTTT,CASSLGRASTEAFF
few,TRBV12-3/TRBV12-4,TRBJ2-7,NA,TGTGCCAGCAGTTTAGCCGACGCTTACGAGCAGTACTTC,CASSLADAYEQYF
many,TRBV20-1,TRBJ1-5,NA,TGCAGTGCTAGCCAGGCGAGCAATCAGCCCCAGCATTTT,CSASQASNQPQHF
NA,TRBV30,TRBJ2-3,NA,TGTGCCTGGGGGACCAATGAGGGAGATACGCAGTATTTT,CAWGTNEGDTQYF
NA,TRBV20-1,TRBJ1-1,TRBD1,TGCAGTGCTAGAGACCTAGCCGGGACAGGGGGCACTGAAGCTTTCTTT,CSARDLAGTGGTEAFF
many,TRBV6-1,TRBJ1-6,NA,TGTGCCAGCAGACCGGGACCTCTCTCCTATAATTCACCCCTCCACTTT,CASRPGPLSYNSPLHF
few,TRBV10-3,TRBJ1-6,NA,TGTGCCATCACCAGACAACCAGGCGATTCACCCCTCCACTTT,CAITRQPGDSPLHF
NA,TRBV12-3/TRBV12-4,TRBJ1-5,NA,TGTGCCAGCAGACCCCAGGGGAATAGCAATCAGCCCCAGCATTTT,CASRPQGNSNQPQHF
few,TRBV19,TRBJ2-1,TRBD2,TGTGCCAGTAGTATCGAACTCGGGGGGAATGAGCAGTTCTTC,CASSIELGGNEQFF
NA,TRBV18,TRBJ1-2,NA,TGTGCCAGCTCACCACCGATAGGGGCGCGGCTTGGCTACACCTTC,CASSPPIGARLGYTF
few,TRBV10-2,TRBJ2-5,TRBD2,TGCGCCAGCAGCCGGACTAGCGGGGGCCTCCCCCAAGAGACCCAGTACTTC,CASSRTSGGLPQETQYF
many,TRBV30,TRBJ2-7,NA,TGTGCCTGGAGTGTAACAAGGCCAGTTTTGGTCTACGAGCAGTACTTC,CAWSVTRPVLVYEQYF
many,TRBV6-5,TRBJ2-3,NA,TGTGCCAGCAGTCAAGACACAGATACGCAGTATTTT,CASSQDTDTQYF
many,TRBV9,TRBJ1-2,TRBD1,TGTGCCAGCAGCGTAGGGGGACAGGGAGTTGGCTACACCTTC,CASSVGGQGVGYTF
many,TRBV6-6,TRBJ2-1,NA,TGTGCCAGCAGTTACGAGGACTACCCGTGTGAGCAGTTCTTC,CASSYEDYPCEQFF
many,TRBV5-1,TRBJ2-7,TRBD1,TGCGCCAGCAGCTTGGAGGGACAGCAGCGATACGAGCAGTACTTC,CASSLEGQQRYEQYF
many,TRBV29-1,TRBJ1-2,TRBD1,TGCAGCGTTGAAGAAGGGACAGGGGGGTATGGCTACACCTTC,CSVEEGTGGYGYTF
many,TRBV29-1,TRBJ1-5,NA,TGCAGCGTTGCACAGGGTAGCAATCAGCCCCAGCATTTT,CSVAQGSNQPQHF
many,TRBV30,TRBJ1-1,NA,TGTGCCTGGAGCCCTTGGTGGCAACCGAACACTGAAGCTTTCTTT,CAWSPWWQPNTEAFF
few,TRBV9,TRBJ1-1,NA,TGTGCCAGCAGCACATATCCGGGGGCTGAAGCTTTCTTT,CASSTYPGAEAFF
many,TRBV6-6,TRBJ2-5,NA,TGTGCCAGCCGGGGGTACCAAGAGACCCAGTACTTC,CASRGYQETQYF
many,TRBV12-3/TRBV12-4,TRBJ2-5,NA,TGTGCCAGCAGTTCGCCGCCTGAGAGGGAGACCCAGTACTTC,CASSSPPERETQYF
few,TRBV7-3,TRBJ2-3,NA,TGTGCCAGCAGCTTAATGCCTCCGGGGAGCACAGATACGCAGTATTTT,CASSLMPPGSTDTQYF
NA,TRBV11-2,TRBJ1-3,NA,TGTGCCAGCAGCTCCAGGGGAGGCTCTGGAAACACCATATATTTT,CASSSRGGSGNTIYF
NA,TRBV5-1,TRBJ2-1,NA,TGCGCCAGCAGCTTGCTACTCGGGGGTTTGAGATCCTACAATGAGCAGTTCTTC,CASSLLLGGLRSYNEQFF